This TCR beta chain was identified during a study of human CD8 memory T cell subsets (dated by TCRdb to the early 2020s). About the study as a whole: The clonal relationships among stem-like (TSTEM), progenitor exhausted-like (TPEX) and effector memory CD8+ T cell subsets were assessed by comparing the TCRbeta repertoires of these subsets. Six donors each provided TSTEM, TPEX and effector memory subsets, and TCRbeta repertoires were obtained from all six.

Overall study results and their limits: Only TCRbeta chains were sequenced, and repertoire comparisons rested on 6 or 7 donors tested with paired t-tests and Bonferroni correction. Normalized Shannon-Wiener diversity was similarly high in the TSTEM and TPEX subsets, while the effector memory subsets were comparatively less diverse. Clonotypes were shared with effector memory cells by both stem-like subsets, but only minimal overlap was found between TSTEM and TPEX repertoires, suggesting distinct antigen spectra. Based on Chao1 estimates, TSTEM subsets appeared to have greater repertoire diversity than TPEX subsets, which could potentially reflect a broader range of specificities.

Density gradient separation was used to isolate peripheral blood mononuclear cells from buffy coats of healthy donors. In the study, total CD8+ T cells were enriched by negative magnetic separation with EasySep or MojoSort CD8+ T cell isolation kits. An RNeasy Mini Kit was used to extract total RNA from duplicate vials of 150,000 sorted CD8+ T cells per subset. The PBMCs were used either fresh or after being cryopreserved in fetal bovine serum with around 9.3% DMSO. Fluorescence-activated cell sorting on a FACSAria III was used to sort CD8+ T cell subsets to purity. Inclusive of the bounding cysteine and phenylalanine, the CDR3 is 15 residues long. No DNA is listed. From the germline V gene, CDR1 is MDHEN and CDR2 is SYDVKM. On this clonotype itself: Its recognized antigen is unknown.

A Human TCR Profiling Kit was used to prepare UMI-labeled 5' RACE TCRbeta libraries. Every TCRbeta library was prepared in parallel, with the same number of PCR cycles used for all of the libraries. The authors processed their data as follows. Between 3,000 and 18,000 functional CDR3beta clonotypes were contained in each TCRbeta library. UMI extraction and consensus assembly used MIGEC 1.2.9, requiring at least three reads per UMI. MiXCR 3.0.3 was used to extract the in-frame CDR3beta repertoires. Diversity metrics were computed in VDJtools 1.2.1 after downsampling each sample to 42,000 randomly selected UMIs. Repertoire overlap metrics D, R and F2 were calculated in VDJtools for the top 3,000 clones of each sample pair. The reads were reprocessed in TCRdb, with one entry per CDR3 protein sequence and no accompanying DNA. These V and J calls derive from TCRdb rather than the authors' analysis. The record for this sample contains 9,500 to 12,000 distinct CDR3 sequences. The ten largest clones represent approximately 8.6% of the sample.

The sequencing input was CD8+ T cells from PBMCs. The sequence joins TRBV28 to TRBJ2-1; TCRdb returns TRBD1, unconfirmable since there is no DNA. The sequence was collected from a human donor in good health. The CDR3 has the sequence CASRPGQGIGNEQFF.